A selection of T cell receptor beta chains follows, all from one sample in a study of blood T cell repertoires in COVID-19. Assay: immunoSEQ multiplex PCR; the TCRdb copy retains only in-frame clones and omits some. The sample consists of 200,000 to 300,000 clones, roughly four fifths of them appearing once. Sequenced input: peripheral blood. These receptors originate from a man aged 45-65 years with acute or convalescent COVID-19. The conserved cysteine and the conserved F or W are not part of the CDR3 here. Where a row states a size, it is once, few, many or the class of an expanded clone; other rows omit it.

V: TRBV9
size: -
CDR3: ASSPRTSGVNEQF

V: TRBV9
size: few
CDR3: ASSVGTESYNEQF

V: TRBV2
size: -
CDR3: ASSPNVQGSTEAF

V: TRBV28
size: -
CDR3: ASSSGQETEGNGYT

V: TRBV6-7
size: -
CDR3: ASSSPTLGLAGQNNEQF

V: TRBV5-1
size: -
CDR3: ASSLIGQGTEAF

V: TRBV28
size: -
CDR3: ASSFGASDREQF

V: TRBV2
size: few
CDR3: ASSESGVAMGTEAF

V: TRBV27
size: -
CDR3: ASSLLSGRASGELF

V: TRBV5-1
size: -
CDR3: ASSPYSGTNQPQH

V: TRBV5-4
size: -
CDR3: ASSFGRAGYT

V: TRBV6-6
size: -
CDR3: ASSRGLAGGPLRNEQF

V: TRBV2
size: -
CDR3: ASIIPGLNTEAF

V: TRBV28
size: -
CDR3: ASRSGGAKTKLF

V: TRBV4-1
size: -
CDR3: ASSLYPNRDTYEQY

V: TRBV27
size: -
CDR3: ASSQTGDYEQY

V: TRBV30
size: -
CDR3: AWSVTGGDEKLF

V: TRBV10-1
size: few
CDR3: ASTDRLNTGELF

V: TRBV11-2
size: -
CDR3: ASSLAQGGYT

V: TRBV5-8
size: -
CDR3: ASSLGPRGDEKLF

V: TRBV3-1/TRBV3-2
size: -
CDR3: ASSQRGQGRDGYT

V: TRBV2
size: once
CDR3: ASGLAGGPTDTQY

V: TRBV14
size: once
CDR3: ASSRTPRDSLLQETQY

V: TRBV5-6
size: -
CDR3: ASSLGAGGFYEQY

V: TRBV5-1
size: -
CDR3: ASSLASGNTIY

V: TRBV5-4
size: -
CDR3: ASSLGQGSDYGYT

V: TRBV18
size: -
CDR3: ASRGDTEAF

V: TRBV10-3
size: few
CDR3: AMRDRGEEKLF

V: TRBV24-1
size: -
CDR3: ATSDSLAGDGEQY

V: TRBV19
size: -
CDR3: ASSIGLGRVTYNEQF

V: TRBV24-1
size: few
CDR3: ATSDPGLAETGELF

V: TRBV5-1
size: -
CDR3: ASSLGGGAYNEQF

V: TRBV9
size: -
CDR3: ASSVAGRDSTDTQY

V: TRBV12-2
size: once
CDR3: ASRSPGQGASNYGYT

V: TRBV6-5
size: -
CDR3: ASSYPTSGTYYEQY

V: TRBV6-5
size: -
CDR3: ASTTLRGNTIY

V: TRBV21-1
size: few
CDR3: ASSLPNGTGVGELF

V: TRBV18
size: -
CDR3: ASSGGSGASYEQY

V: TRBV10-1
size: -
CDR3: ASSGGSYGYT

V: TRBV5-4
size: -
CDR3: ASSPNQGQVREKLF

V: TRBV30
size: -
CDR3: AWSTGQAQMGNTIY

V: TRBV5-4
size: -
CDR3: ASSLQGSQPQH

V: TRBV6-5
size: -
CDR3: ASSYVQNTEAF

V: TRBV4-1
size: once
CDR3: ASSQADREVEKLF

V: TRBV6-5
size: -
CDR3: ASRIAGVVDEQF

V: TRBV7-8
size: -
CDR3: ASSLVVGQTYNSPLH

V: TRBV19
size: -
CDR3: ASSNRGQGYEQY

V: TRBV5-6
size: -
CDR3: ASSLRQGAAF

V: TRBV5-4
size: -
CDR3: ASSLGSGSFLVNHEQY

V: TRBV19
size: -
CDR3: ASSIGQGQWPQH

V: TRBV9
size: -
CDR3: ASSEPGHGGTSEAF

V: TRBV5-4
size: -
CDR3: ASSSPEGQSLNTEAF

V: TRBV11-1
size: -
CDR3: ASSEDRGPGSPLH

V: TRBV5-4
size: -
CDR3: ASSANPSEADTQY

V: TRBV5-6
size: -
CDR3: ASSLRQNNEQF

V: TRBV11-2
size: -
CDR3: ASSLDGGYYNEQF

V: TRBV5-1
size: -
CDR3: ASSLAGVFNEKLF

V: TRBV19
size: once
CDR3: ASSPTGRVGTEAF

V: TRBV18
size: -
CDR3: ASSPELAKNIQY